The count of the clone carrying this T cell receptor beta chain is one. The CDR3 length is 14 residues. Germline CDR1 SGHNT, CDR2 YYREEE (reference sequence). The V gene end was trimmed by 4 bases and the J gene end by 10 bases; junction bases not matched to a gene: 7. Original handling: Quantification of nucleated cells was approximated via reference gene primer amplification. Only in-frame clones appear in the TCRdb table, and some are missing; sequencing was by immunoSEQ multiplex PCR. D and trimming were read from the DNA, whereas the V and J calls and clone size are those reported in that table. The sample gives about 160,000 clones, approximately 82% of which show up once; roughly a tenth is in the top ten. These data belong to a study of blood T cell repertoires in COVID-19. Study-wide context: Whether acute or convalescent, the COVID-19 samples came from the United States, Italy and Spain. T cells, B-cell-depleted T cells, or PBMCs supplied cDNA or gDNA.

The receptor comes from a woman of 80 years or more with active or convalescent COVID-19. The rearrangement uses TRBV5-4 and TRBJ2-1; 11 bases align to TRBD2. Sequenced sample: peripheral blood. CDR3 DNA sequence: TGTGCCAGCAGCCTCGCTAGCGGGAGGCCCGAGCAGTTCTTC. Translation gives CASSLASGRPEQFF.